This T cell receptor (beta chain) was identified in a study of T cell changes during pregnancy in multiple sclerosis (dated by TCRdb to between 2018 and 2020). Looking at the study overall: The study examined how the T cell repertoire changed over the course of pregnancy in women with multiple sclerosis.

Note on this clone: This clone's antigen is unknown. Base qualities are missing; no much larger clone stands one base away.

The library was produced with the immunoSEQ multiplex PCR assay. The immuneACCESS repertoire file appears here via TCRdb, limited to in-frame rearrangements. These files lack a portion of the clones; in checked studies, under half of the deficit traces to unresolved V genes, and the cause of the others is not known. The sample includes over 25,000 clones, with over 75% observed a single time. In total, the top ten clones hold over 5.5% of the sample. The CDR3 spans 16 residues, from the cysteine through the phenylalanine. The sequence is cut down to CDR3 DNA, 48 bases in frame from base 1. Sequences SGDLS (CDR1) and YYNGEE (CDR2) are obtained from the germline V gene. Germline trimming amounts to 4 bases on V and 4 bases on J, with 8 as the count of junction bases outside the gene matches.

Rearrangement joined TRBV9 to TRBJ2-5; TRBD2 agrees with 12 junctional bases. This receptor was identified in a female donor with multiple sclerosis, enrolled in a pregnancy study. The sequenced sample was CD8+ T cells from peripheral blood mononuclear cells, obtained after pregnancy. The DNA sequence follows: TGTGCCAGCAGCACCCGACTAGCGGGAGAGCGAGAGACCCAGTACTTC. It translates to CASSTRLAGERETQYF.